This T cell receptor beta chain originates from a study of blood T cell repertoires in COVID-19. Whole-study context: Sites across the United States, Italy and Spain contributed samples from acute and convalescent COVID-19. Sources were T cells, B-cell-depleted T cells, or PBMCs; the material itself was cDNA or gDNA.

The V and J ends lost 3 bases and 1 base respectively, with 13 bases between them. The CDR3 is 15 amino acids. In germline, CDR1 is KGHSH, CDR2 LQKENI. Original handling: For nucleated cells, counts were estimated from reference gene primer amplification. Clones were read by immunoSEQ multiplex PCR, and TCRdb kept only the in-frame ones, dropping some. V and J calls and clone size are given by that table; D and trimming were obtained from the DNA. The table has about 280,000 clones, 85% seen once; the top ten hold roughly 14%. The chain links TRBV18 to TRBJ2-7; maybe TRBD1 (5 bases). Sequencing input: peripheral blood. The source is a human donor in a cohort sampled during active COVID-19. The chain's CDR3 is CASSPQGGASYEQYF. The CDR3 region has the DNA TGTGCCAGCTCACCGCAAGGTGGGGCATCCTACGAGCAGTACTTC.